A single sample gave rise to the 23 T cell receptor beta chains below, sequenced in a study of shared clonotypes between healthy human individuals. Sequencing used immunoSEQ multiplex PCR; TCRdb keeps in-frame clones, though not all of them. Found here are over 1.4 million clones, over 95% of them singletons; the top ten hold approximately 1.1%. Sample: naive CD4+ T cells sorted from blood. The subset is: CD45RA+ positively selected. The receptor set was obtained from a young man in good health.

The genes are TRBV15 and TRBJ2-5; tentative D call: TRBD2 (6 bases). Germline V gene sequence: CDR1 LNHNV, CDR2 YYDKDF (reference sequence). The CDR3 has 16 amino acids. Trimming cost V 5 bases and J 5 bases, with 21 bases left between them. This CDR3 reads CATSLLGGKVRETQYF. In DNA form, the CDR3 reads TGTGCCACCAGCCTGCTTGGCGGGAAGGTACGGGAGACCCAGTACTTC.

This clone occurred once. This chain links TRBV28 with TRBJ1-4, with D uncertain. In germline, CDR1 is MDHEN, CDR2 SYDVKM. CDR3 length equals 13 residues. Deletions cut 6 bases from V and 9 bases from J, with 14 bases between. CDR3 coding DNA: TGTGCCAGCAGGACCCCGCTAGGGAAAAAACTGTTTTTT. Translation gives CASRTPLGKKLFF.

V gene TRBV7-8 combines with J gene TRBJ1-1; 9 bases line up with TRBD1. Trimming cost V 5 bases and J 1 base; bases outside gene matches: 11. CDR3 size: 17 residues. Germline values: CDR1 SGHVS, CDR2 FQNEAQ. This chain's CDR3 is CASSLPTTGGKNTEAFF. CDR3 sequence (DNA): TGTGCCAGCAGCCTCCCAACGACAGGGGGGAAGAACACTGAAGCTTTCTTT.

The chain combines TRBV6-1 with TRBJ2-5; 9 bases map to TRBD1. This CDR3 spans 12 amino acids. V was pared by 10 bases and J by 4 bases, with 4 bases of the junction left unmatched. Per the germline V gene, CDR1 is MNHNS and CDR2 is SASEGT. The CDR3 reads CATRQGVETQYF. CDR3 DNA sequence: TGTGCCACCCGACAGGGGGTAGAGACCCAGTACTTC.

The chain combines TRBV5-1 with TRBJ2-7, with a possible D match to TRBD2 (5 bases). CDR1 and CDR2 (germline): SGHRS, YFSETQ. This CDR3 contains 14 residues. Trimming took 0 bases from V and 3 from J, leaving 10 bases between them. The CDR3 region has the DNA TGCGCCAGCAGCTTGGAGGCTAGCTTCTACGAGCAGTACTTC. Its protein product is CASSLEASFYEQYF.

The chain carries TRBV9 and TRBJ1-1; D is unresolved. The ends were cut back, 3 bases at V and 8 bases at J, with 17 bases in the middle. The CDR3 has 14 amino acids. The germline gives CDR1 SGDLS, CDR2 YYNGEE. The CDR3 DNA follows: TGTGCCAGCAGCGCCGCCGCGGGTTTAGGAGAAGCTTTCTTT. This translates into CASSAAAGLGEAFF.

This clone was detected once. The chain links TRBV2 to TRBJ1-1, with D perhaps matching TRBD1 (5 bases). There are 14 residues in the CDR3. V lost 4 bases, J lost 3 bases, and 12 bases lay in between. The germline V gene has CDR1 SNHLY and CDR2 FYNNEI. CDR3 in amino acids: CASSVTGLDTEAFF. The DNA of the CDR3 is TGTGCCAGCAGTGTAACGGGGCTTGACACTGAAGCTTTCTTT.

The J gene is TRBJ2-1, the V gene TRBV5-4, with TRBD2 matching over 8 bases. This CDR3 comprises 15 residues. V was clipped by 4 bases and J by 4 bases; unmatched bases: 7. The V gene's germline CDR1 is SGHNT and CDR2 YYREEE (reference sequence). CDR3 in amino acids: CASSLPGLVYNEQFF. CDR3 DNA sequence: TGTGCCAGCAGCCTCCCGGGACTAGTATACAATGAGCAGTTCTTC.

V usage is TRBV5-4 and J usage is TRBJ1-2, with D unresolved. The CDR3 sequence is 13 residues long. CDR1 SGHNT and CDR2 YYREEE come from the germline V gene (reference sequence). V was shortened by 2 bases and J by 4 bases, with 9 bases between the two germline ends. Written as DNA, the CDR3 is TGTGCCAGCAGCTTTTTAGGGTCCTATGGCTACACCTTC. Translated: CASSFLGSYGYTF.

The chain uses TRBV30 and TRBJ1-5; D is ambiguous. V lost 3 bases, J lost 3 bases, and 9 bases lay in between. The CDR3 is 13 residues long. Germline lookup yields CDR1 GTSNPN and CDR2 SVGIG (reference sequence). The CDR3 reads CAWSLRNNQPQHF. Here the CDR3 DNA reads TGTGCCTGGAGCCTACGGAACAATCAGCCCCAGCATTTT.

The chain uses TRBV19 and TRBJ2-7; 10 positions agree with TRBD2. The V segment lost 4 bases and the J segment 4 bases; nucleotides outside the gene matches: 13. CDR3 size: 17 residues. Germline CDR1 LNHDA, CDR2 SQIVND (reference sequence). This chain's CDR3 is CASSKLAGAREIYEQYF. CDR3 nucleotide sequence: TGTGCCAGTAGTAAGCTAGCGGGAGCACGAGAGATTTACGAGCAGTACTTC.

The chain couples TRBV21-1 to TRBJ2-7. TRBV21-1 is a listed pseudogene. The CDR3 is 15 amino acids. CDR3 in DNA: TGTGCCAGCAGCAAAACCTCCAGGGGGGGAGGCGAGCAGTACTTC. It yields the protein CASSKTSRGGGEQYF.

V is TRBV7-2 and J is TRBJ2-7; no firm D call. Trimming cost V 5 bases and J 3 bases, with 14 bases left between them. The CDR3 spans 14 residues. CDR1 and CDR2 from the germline V gene are SGHTA and FQGNSA. The CDR3 spells CASSPHESFYEQYF. CDR3 nucleotide sequence: TGTGCCAGCAGCCCCCATGAGTCCTTCTACGAGCAGTACTTC.

The chain uses TRBV5-1 and TRBJ2-7; weak D call: TRBD1 (6 bases). Between the trimmed V and J ends, which lost 0 bases and 4 bases, there was a span of 14 bases. In germline, CDR1 is SGHRS, CDR2 YFSETQ. The length of the CDR3 is 15 residues. As DNA, the CDR3 is TGCGCCAGCAGCTTGGTGGCAGGGGTGGGGTACGAGCAGTACTTC. Protein: CASSLVAGVGYEQYF.

This CDR3 reads CAWSDGLAYYEQYF. The CDR3 DNA is TGTGCCTGGAGTGACGGACTAGCGTACTACGAGCAGTACTTC. V and J are TRBV30 and TRBJ2-7; 9 bases match TRBD2. The CDR3 consists of 14 residues. Germline CDR1 and CDR2: GTSNPN and SVGIG (reference sequence). Losses at the gene ends were 1 base for V and 3 bases for J; bases not matched to a gene: 4.

The rearrangement joins TRBV2 to TRBJ1-4; no definite D call. Trimming took 6 bases from V and 8 from J, leaving 7 bases between them. This CDR3 is 11 amino acids long. Germline V lookup: CDR1 SNHLY, CDR2 FYNNEI. CDR3 region: CASSRREKLFF. As DNA, the CDR3 is TGTGCCAGCAGCAGGAGGGAAAAACTGTTTTTT.

This chain uses TRBV4-1 with TRBJ1-5; TRBD1 might be the D (6 bases). Trimming shortened V by 2 bases and J by 7 bases, and 15 bases separated the two germline ends. This CDR3 spans 15 amino acids. Germline CDR1 and CDR2: MGHRA and YSYEKL. The CDR3 DNA follows: TGCGCCAGCAGCCAAAACCCGGGACAAATCCAGCCCCAGCATTTT. It encodes CASSQNPGQIQPQHF.

The CDR3 loop reads CASRSDVSGANVLTF. CDR3 sequence (DNA): TGTGCCAGCAGGTCCGACGTCTCTGGGGCCAACGTCCTGACTTTC. V usage is TRBV6-5 and J usage is TRBJ2-6; D unclear. Trimming took off 6 bases at V and 0 bases at J, with 9 bases between the two ends. CDR3 length: 15 residues. Germline CDR1 reads MNHEY; CDR2 reads SVGAGI.

This clone has just one count. The CDR3 region has the DNA TGTGTCGCGTGCCGGGGGAGTCCCTACAATGAGCAGTTCTTC. Its translation: CVACRGSPYNEQFF. V and J are TRBV6-6 and TRBJ2-1; perhaps TRBD2 as D (6 bases). Germline CDR1 and CDR2: MNHNY and SVGAGI (reference sequence). This CDR3 is built from 14 residues.

The chain recombines TRBV5-1 with TRBJ2-1; 11 nucleotides line up with TRBD2. With 0 bases clipped from V and 2 bases from J, the junction kept 4 bases outside the gene matches. The CDR3 consists of 17 residues. Germline V gene lookup returns CDR1 SGHRS and CDR2 YFSETQ. CDR3 nucleotide sequence: TGCGCCAGCAGCTTGGGTGTGGGACTAGCGGCCTACAATGAGCAGTTCTTC. Protein sequence: CASSLGVGLAAYNEQFF.

This chain connects TRBV11-2 to TRBJ2-1; D call uncertain. Per the germline V gene, CDR1 is SGHAT and CDR2 is FQNNGV. The length of the CDR3 is 14 residues. V lost 2 bases and J lost 5, with 10 bases in between. CDR3 DNA sequence: TGTGCCAGCAGCTTATCTAGAGAACACAATGAGCAGTTCTTC. Translated, it gives CASSLSREHNEQFF.

The genes are TRBV7-9 and TRBJ2-3; D is possibly TRBD1 (6 bases). Between the trimmed V and J ends, which lost 5 bases and 2 bases, there was a span of 17 bases. The CDR3 has 16 amino acids. Germline CDR1 is SEHNR and CDR2 is FQNEAQ (reference sequence). This chain's CDR3 is CASSVLPGQATDTQYF. As DNA, the CDR3 is TGTGCCAGCAGCGTTCTGCCGGGACAAGCCACAGATACGCAGTATTTT.

V gene TRBV25-1 combines with J gene TRBJ2-7; 13 bases are a match to TRBD2. V shed 4 bases and J 1 base; nucleotides not matched to a gene: 7. The CDR3 consists of 17 residues. Germline assignment: CDR1 MGHDK and CDR2 SYGVNS. This CDR3 reads CASSAGRGLAGSYEQYF. In DNA form, the CDR3 reads TGTGCCAGCAGTGCCGGTAGGGGACTAGCGGGGTCCTACGAGCAGTACTTC.